This TCR beta chain was obtained from a study of Graves' ophthalmopathy and Graves' hyperthyroidism. Across the whole study: Cases classed as stable hyperthyroidism had no ophthalmopathy within 18 months of follow-up.

CDR1 and CDR2 from the germline V gene are LNHNV and YYDKDF (reference sequence). V lost 8 bases to trimming and J lost 2 bases, with 19 bases between them. The CDR3 extends over 15 amino acids. The study excluded patients with other autoimmune diseases, uncontrolled infections, pregnancy or lactation. RNA transcripts were the source from which TCR beta CDR3 regions were amplified. An initial RT-PCR round employing HTBI primers preceded a second-round multiplex PCR. TCRdb reanalysed the multiplex PCR reads using MiXCR and keeps one entry per CDR3 protein. The sample has 500,000 to 700,000 distinct CDR3 sequences; less than 45% are singletons. The study's findings and limits: As the model predicted ophthalmopathy progression, it achieved a sensitivity of 70% to 71% and a specificity of about 72%. Also, most clonotypes expanded in the thyroid above 0.001 frequency appeared in blood.

About this clonotype: No antigen is known for it.

J is TRBJ2-7 and V is TRBV15, with a possible D match to TRBD1 (8 bases). The source material was peripheral blood or thyroid tissue (not recorded which). The clonotype comes from an adult man with Graves' hyperthyroidism. The CDR3 region has the DNA TGTGCCACCCCCCAGGGGGCTAGCGGAGCCTACGAGCAGTACTTC. Residues: CATPQGASGAYEQYF.